Presented here are 7 T cell receptor beta chains from one specimen sequenced in a study of cytomegalovirus exposure and HLA in healthy donors. The table came from immunoSEQ multiplex PCR; TCRdb's copy has only in-frame clones and leaves some out. The repertoire consists of approximately 200,000 clones, with 88% occurring once and the leading ten covering roughly 3%. The sample was PBMCs. The receptors were gathered from a young woman in good health and CMV-seronegative.

CDR3 sequence: CASSEARAATNYGYTF. In DNA, the CDR3 is TGTGCCAGCAGTGAAGCGCGGGCAGCTACTAACTATGGCTACACCTTC. V is TRBV6-1 and J is TRBJ1-2; D call uncertain. Germline-derived CDR1 and CDR2 are MNHNS and SASEGT. The CDR3 runs 16 residues. Trimming removed 0 bases at V and 0 bases at J, with 11 bases between.

The chain recombines TRBV7-9 with TRBJ1-1, with D maybe TRBD1 (6 bases). This CDR3 contains 14 residues. V was trimmed by 2 bases and J by 1 base, leaving 8 bases between them. Germline CDR1 SEHNR, CDR2 FQNEAQ (reference sequence). The CDR3 DNA follows: TGTGCCAGCAGCTTATCACAGGGGAACACTGAAGCTTTCTTT. This encodes CASSLSQGNTEAFF.

V usage is TRBV10-1 and J usage is TRBJ2-7, with a weak D call TRBD1 (6 bases). The V gene's germline CDR1 is WNHNN and CDR2 SYGVQD (reference sequence). The CDR3 is 13 amino acids. V was shortened by 4 bases and J by 3 bases, with 10 bases between the two germline ends. The CDR3 nucleotides are TGCGCCAGCAGTGGCCGGGACAACTACGAGCAGTACTTC. Residues: CASSGRDNYEQYF.

On this clone: Other nucleotide sequences from this sample produce the same CDR3. J is TRBJ2-1 and V is TRBV7-2, with a tentative D call TRBD2 (6 bases). This CDR3 spans 14 amino acids. The ends were cut back, 0 bases at V and 4 bases at J, with 7 bases in the middle. CDR1 is SGHTA and CDR2 is FQGNSA in the germline V gene. CDR3 protein: CASSLAGGYNEQFF. CDR3 DNA sequence: TGTGCCAGCAGCTTAGCGGGAGGTTACAATGAGCAGTTCTTC. The full variable domain, with the rest looked up from reference TRBV7-2 and TRBJ2-1, is GAGVSQSPSNKVTEKGKDVELRCDPISGHTALYWYRQSLGQGLEFLIYFQGNSAPDKSGLPSDRFSAERTGGSVSTLTIQRTQQEDSAVYLCASSLAGGYNEQFFGPGTRLTVL.

The chain links TRBV5-5 to TRBJ2-7; TRBD1 matches at 11 bases. The CDR3 covers 15 residues. Germline assignment: CDR1 SGHKS and CDR2 YYEKEE (reference sequence). Trimming removed 3 bases from V and 6 bases from J; junction bases left unmatched: 8. CDR3 region: CASSWRGQGAPEQYF. CDR3 coding DNA: TGTGCCAGCAGCTGGCGCGGACAGGGGGCCCCCGAGCAGTACTTC.

This chain uses TRBV7-8 with TRBJ1-2, with 9 bases matching TRBD1. The CDR3 is made up of 15 amino acids. Looked up from germline, CDR1 is SGHVS and CDR2 is FQNEAQ. V shed 5 bases and J 3 bases; nucleotides not matched to a gene: 7. The CDR3 sequence is CASSPYRDRDYGYTF. CDR3 DNA: TGTGCCAGCAGCCCTTACCGGGACAGGGACTATGGCTACACCTTC.

There are a few counts of this clone. The V and J genes are TRBV30 and TRBJ2-5, with 8 bases aligning to TRBD2. Germline V gene data show CDR1 as GTSNPN and CDR2 as SVGIG (reference sequence). CDR3 size: 15 residues. V was pared by 0 bases and J by 4 bases, with 7 bases of the junction left unmatched. CDR3: CAWSVLAVGGETQYF. CDR3 in DNA: TGTGCCTGGAGTGTACTAGCGGTGGGGGGAGAGACCCAGTACTTC.